One and the same sample provided the 20 T cell receptor beta chains below, sequenced in a study of blood T cells in healthy people across ages. Primed by a sample-barcoded 5' primer and a J-beta primer mix, a second PCR proceeded for about 6 to 12 cycles. TCRdb fed the 5' RACE reads into MiXCR, producing one record per CDR3 protein. Among about 500,000 distinct CDR3 sequences listed, 24% were seen once. This sample also belongs to another study, concerning T cells of mothers and their children.

The specimen sequenced was blood. Every receptor here comes from a boy aged 10-17 years in good health.

Only a few counts were recorded for this clonotype. The V and J genes are TRBV30 and TRBJ2-3, with D possibly being TRBD1 or TRBD2 (5 bases each). The V end lost 1 base, the J end lost 0 bases, and 11 bases lay between the germline ends. This CDR3 is built from 15 residues. Germline V gene lookup returns CDR1 GTSNPN and CDR2 SVGIG (reference sequence). CDR3 sequence (DNA): TGTGCCTGGAGTGAGGGACCCATGAGCACAGATACGCAGTATTTT. As protein: CAWSEGPMSTDTQYF.

V and J are TRBV27 and TRBJ2-3; D is possibly TRBD1 or TRBD2 (6 bases each). Germline CDR1 is MNHEY and CDR2 is SMNVEV (reference sequence). The CDR3 spans 16 residues. V lost 3 bases to trimming and J lost 4 bases, with 17 bases between them. The CDR3 DNA reads as TGTGCCAGCAGTTTCCGGGGGACAAGGAAACCAGATACGCAGTATTTT. Translation: CASSFRGTRKPDTQYF.

This clonotype was seen more than once but under ten times. The chain uses TRBV20-1 and TRBJ2-5, with 9 bases identical to TRBD1. The germline V gene encodes CDR1 DFQATT and CDR2 SNEGSKA (reference sequence). The CDR3 length is 14 residues. V lost 2 bases, J lost 5 bases, and 6 bases stayed unmatched. CDR3 bases: TGCAGTGCTAGATTCCGGGACAGGGTCGAGACCCAGTACTTC. Translated: CSARFRDRVETQYF.

V and J are TRBV28 and TRBJ2-7; D possibly corresponds to TRBD2 (5 bases). V was shortened by 5 bases and J by 2 bases, with 19 bases between the two germline ends. The CDR3 is 16 amino acids. Germline assignment: CDR1 MDHEN and CDR2 SYDVKM. CDR3 loop: CASSLAGTGSPYEQYF. The CDR3 region has the DNA TGTGCCAGCAGTCTCGCGGGTACGGGTAGCCCCTACGAGCAGTACTTC.

This clonotype came up many times. V is TRBV27 and J is TRBJ1-2; 8 nucleotides match TRBD1. V lost 5 bases to trimming and J lost 3 bases; unmatched junction nucleotides: 5. This CDR3 comprises 14 residues. CDR1 is MNHEY and CDR2 is SMNVEV in the germline V gene (reference sequence). The CDR3 region is CASSRYRGDYGYTF. The CDR3 coding sequence is TGTGCCAGCAGTCGCTACAGGGGGGACTATGGCTACACCTTC.

CDR3 DNA sequence: TGTGCCAGCAGCGACTTATCGGGCCCCTACGAGCAGTACTTC. Translation gives CASSDLSGPYEQYF. The chain joins TRBV7-3 to TRBJ2-7; D gene unclear. CDR3 length: 14 amino acids. Germline-derived CDR1 and CDR2 are SGHTA and FQGTGA. V dropped 5 bases and J dropped 2 bases, with 13 bases sitting between them.

This clonotype was found many times. The V call is TRBV4-3, the J call TRBJ1-4, with TRBD1 as a possible D gene (6 bases). Trimming left V 4 bases short and J 7 bases short, with 19 bases between. Germline assignment: CDR1 LGHNA and CDR2 YSLEER. This CDR3 has 16 amino acids. The CDR3 bases are TGCGCCAGCAGCCCCGGGGGGGGGCTGGCGGGTGAAAAACTGTTTTTT. This encodes CASSPGGGLAGEKLFF.

This clonotype was picked up a small number of times. The V gene is TRBV20-1, the J gene TRBJ1-1; no clear D gene. CDR3 length: 12 residues. The V and J ends lost 3 bases and 8 bases respectively, with 13 bases between them. The germline CDR1 and CDR2 sequences are DFQATT and SNEGSKA (reference sequence). The CDR3 loop reads CSASRPEEEAFF. DNA of the CDR3: TGCAGTGCTAGCAGGCCCGAAGAAGAAGCTTTCTTT.

The chain has TRBV28 and TRBJ2-4; 11 nucleotides line up with TRBD1. This CDR3 has 15 residues. Germline CDR1 is MDHEN and CDR2 is SYDVKM. Trimming took 1 base from V and 7 from J; bases not matched to a gene: 3. The CDR3 spells CASSLFGTGGNIQYF. The CDR3 region has the DNA TGTGCCAGCAGTTTATTCGGGACAGGGGGTAACATTCAGTACTTC.

The chain uses TRBV4-1 and TRBJ2-7, with a tentative D call TRBD2 (5 bases). With 2 bases removed from V and 1 base from J, the gap between germline ends came to 9 bases. From germline, CDR1 is MGHRA and CDR2 YSYEKL. This CDR3 is built from 14 residues. CDR3 sequence: CASSQPRRSYEQYF. The CDR3 coding sequence is TGCGCCAGCAGCCAACCCCGGAGGTCCTACGAGCAGTACTTC.

The V gene is TRBV3-1, the J gene TRBJ2-2; D unresolved. Trimming shortened V by 4 bases and J by 7 bases, and 4 bases separated the two germline ends. CDR1 and CDR2 from the germline V gene are LGHDT and YNNKEL (reference sequence). The CDR3 loop spans 11 amino acids. CDR3: CASSRGGELFF. CDR3 coding DNA: TGTGCCAGCAGCCGCGGCGGGGAGCTGTTTTTT.

V and J are TRBV3-1 and TRBJ2-1; 11 bases agree with TRBD2. Unmatched junction bases numbered 7, after V lost 0 bases and J lost 3 bases. CDR1 is LGHDT, CDR2 YNNKEL, per germline (reference sequence). This CDR3 region has 18 residues. This CDR3 is CASSQELAGGGFYNEQFF. The CDR3 DNA is TGTGCCAGCAGCCAAGAGCTAGCGGGGGGTGGTTTCTACAATGAGCAGTTCTTC.

This clonotype was counted only a few times. This chain connects TRBV28 to TRBJ2-3; 8 bases align to TRBD2. Germline values: CDR1 MDHEN, CDR2 SYDVKM. The junction had 12 bases not matched to a gene; V was cut back by 11 bases and J by 5 bases. CDR3 length equals 14 residues. In DNA, the CDR3 is TGTGCCCAAGTCGGGGCGGGAGGTCGAGATACGCAGTATTTT. Its translation: CAQVGAGGRDTQYF. Full variable domain (remainder filled in from reference TRBV28 and TRBJ2-3): DVKVTQSSRYLVKRTGEKVFLECVQDMDHENMFWYRQDPGLGLRLIYFSYDVKMKEKGDIPEGYSVSREKKERFSLILESASTNQTSMYLCAQVGAGGRDTQYFGPGTRLTVL.

The chain uses TRBV29-1 and TRBJ2-7, with D unclear. Germline assignment: CDR1 SQVTM and CDR2 ANQGSEA. This CDR3 is 15 amino acids long. V was shortened by 4 bases and J by 4 bases, with 20 bases between the two germline ends. Here the CDR3 DNA reads TGCAGCGTTGGTAGCTCTACTGACAAACCATACGAGCAGTACTTC. The encoded protein is CSVGSSTDKPYEQYF.

This clonotype was counted a few times. The V call is TRBV28, the J call TRBJ1-4; 10 nucleotides line up with TRBD1. Germline CDR1 and CDR2: MDHEN and SYDVKM. CDR3 length: 14 residues. With 6 bases clipped from V and 7 bases from J, the junction kept 5 bases outside the gene matches. The CDR3 region has the DNA TGTGCCAGCAGGACAGGGGGCGTAAGTGAAAAACTGTTTTTT. This translates into CASRTGGVSEKLFF.

The sample holds a few counts of this clonotype. The rearrangement links TRBV27 to TRBJ1-2; D uncertain. Trimming cost V 5 bases and J 1 base, with 11 bases left between them. The CDR3 consists of 14 residues. Looked up from germline, CDR1 is MNHEY and CDR2 is SMNVEV (reference sequence). The CDR3 bases are TGTGCCAGCAGTAAAGACACGATTAACTATGGCTACACCTTC. Protein sequence: CASSKDTINYGYTF.

Note on this clonotype: Germline and junction disagree at one end, which may indicate a read error. The chain uses TRBV6-4 and TRBJ2-5, with 7 bases that match TRBD2. The CDR3 runs to 15 residues. Germline values: CDR1 MRHNA, CDR2 SNTAGT. As DNA, the CDR3 is TGTGCCAGCAGTGAAACCCCGGGGGGACGGGAGACCCAGTGCTTC. Translation gives CASSETPGGRETQCF.

This clonotype was observed a few times. This chain connects TRBV6-5 to TRBJ1-5, with 8 bases aligning to TRBD1. Germline V gene lookup returns CDR1 MNHEY and CDR2 SVGAGI. After removal of 5 bases from V and 4 bases from J, the junction contained 4 bases not matched to a gene. The CDR3 totals 14 residues. The CDR3 DNA reads as TGTGCCAGCAGTGGGACAGGTCATAATCAGCCCCAGCATTTT. It yields the protein CASSGTGHNQPQHF.

In this sample, this clonotype turned up a few times. The genes are TRBV30 and TRBJ1-1; D is undetermined. The V gene's germline CDR1 is GTSNPN and CDR2 SVGIG (reference sequence). The CDR3 consists of 12 residues. The V end lost 7 bases, the J end lost 0 bases, and 9 bases lay between the germline ends. CDR3 protein: CASQSLNTEAFF. CDR3 nucleotide sequence: TGTGCCTCTCAGAGCTTGAACACTGAAGCTTTCTTT.

This clonotype has a handful of counts. The V gene is TRBV12-5, the J gene TRBJ1-2, with D maybe TRBD1 (5 bases). Germline CDR1 reads LGHNT; CDR2 reads FRNRAP. Trimming left V 5 bases short and J 0 bases short, with 16 bases between. The CDR3 runs 16 residues. CDR3 residues: CASGLLGGGANYGYTF. The CDR3, as DNA: TGTGCTAGTGGTCTACTCGGCGGGGGAGCTAACTATGGCTACACCTTC.